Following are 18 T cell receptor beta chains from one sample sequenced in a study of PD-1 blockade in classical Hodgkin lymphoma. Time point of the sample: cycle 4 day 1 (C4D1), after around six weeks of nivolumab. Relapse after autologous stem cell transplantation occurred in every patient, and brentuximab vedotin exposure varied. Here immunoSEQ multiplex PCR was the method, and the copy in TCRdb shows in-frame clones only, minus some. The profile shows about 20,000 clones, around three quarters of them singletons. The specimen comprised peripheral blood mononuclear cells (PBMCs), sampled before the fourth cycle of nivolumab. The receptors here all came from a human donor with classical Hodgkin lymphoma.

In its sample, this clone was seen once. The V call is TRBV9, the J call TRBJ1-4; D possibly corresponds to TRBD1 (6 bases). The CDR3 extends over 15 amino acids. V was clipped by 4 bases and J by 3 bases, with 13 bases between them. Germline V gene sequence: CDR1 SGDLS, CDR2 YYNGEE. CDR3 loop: CASSSRGSPNEKLFF. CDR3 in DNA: TGTGCCAGCAGCTCCAGGGGCTCGCCTAATGAAAAACTGTTTTTT. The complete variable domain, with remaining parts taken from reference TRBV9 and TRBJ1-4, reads DSGVTQTPKHLITATGQRVTLRCSPRSGDLSVYWYQQSLDQGLQFLIQYYNGEERAKGNILERFSAQQFPDLHSELNLSSLELGDSALYFCASSSRGSPNEKLFFGSGTQLSVL.

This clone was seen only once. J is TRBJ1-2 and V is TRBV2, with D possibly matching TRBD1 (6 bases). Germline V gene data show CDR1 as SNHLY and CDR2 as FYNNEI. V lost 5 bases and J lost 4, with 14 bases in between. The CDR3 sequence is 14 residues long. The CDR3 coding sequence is TGTGCCAGCAGTCCAATTGGGGGCGGCTATGGCTACACCTTC. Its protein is CASSPIGGGYGYTF.

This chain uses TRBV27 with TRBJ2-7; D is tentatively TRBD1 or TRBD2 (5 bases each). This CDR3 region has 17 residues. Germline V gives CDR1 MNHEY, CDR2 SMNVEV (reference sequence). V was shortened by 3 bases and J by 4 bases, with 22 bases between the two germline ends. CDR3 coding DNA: TGTGCCAGCAGTTTGAACCCCGCCGGGGCCCAATCATACGAGCAGTACTTC. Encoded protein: CASSLNPAGAQSYEQYF.

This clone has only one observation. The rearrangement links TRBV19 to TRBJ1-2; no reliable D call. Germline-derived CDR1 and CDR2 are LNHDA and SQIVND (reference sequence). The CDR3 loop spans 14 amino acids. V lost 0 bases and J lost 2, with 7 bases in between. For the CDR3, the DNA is TGTGCCAGTAGTATAGAAGTCAGAAACTATGGCTACACCTTC. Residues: CASSIEVRNYGYTF.

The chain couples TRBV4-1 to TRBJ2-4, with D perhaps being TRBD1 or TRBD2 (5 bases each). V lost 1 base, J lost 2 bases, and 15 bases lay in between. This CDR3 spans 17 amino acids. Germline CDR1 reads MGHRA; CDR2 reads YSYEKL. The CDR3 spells CASSQGGASGTKNIQYF. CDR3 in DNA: TGCGCCAGCAGCCAAGGAGGGGCGTCCGGGACCAAAAACATTCAGTACTTC.

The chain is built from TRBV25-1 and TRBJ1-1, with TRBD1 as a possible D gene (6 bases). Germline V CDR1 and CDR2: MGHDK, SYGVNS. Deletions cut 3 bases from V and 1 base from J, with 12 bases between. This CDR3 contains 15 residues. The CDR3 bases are TGTGCCAGCAGTGAGGGGGGGGCGCAGAACACTGAAGCTTTCTTT. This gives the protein CASSEGGAQNTEAFF. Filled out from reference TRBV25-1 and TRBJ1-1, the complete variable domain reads EADIYQTPRYLVIGTGKKITLECSQTMGHDKMYWYQQDPGMELHLIHYSYGVNSTEKGDLSSESTVSRIRTEHFPLTLESARPSHTSQYLCASSEGGAQNTEAFFGQGTRLTVV.

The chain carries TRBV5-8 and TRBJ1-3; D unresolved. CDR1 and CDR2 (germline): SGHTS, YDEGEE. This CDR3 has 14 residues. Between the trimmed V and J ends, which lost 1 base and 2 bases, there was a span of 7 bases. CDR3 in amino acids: CASSLYGTGNTIYF. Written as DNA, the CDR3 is TGTGCCAGCAGCTTGTACGGGACTGGAAACACCATATATTTT.

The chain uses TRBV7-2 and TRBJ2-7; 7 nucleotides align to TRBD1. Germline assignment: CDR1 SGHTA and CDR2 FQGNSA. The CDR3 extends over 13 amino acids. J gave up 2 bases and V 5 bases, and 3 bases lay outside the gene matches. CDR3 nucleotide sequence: TGTGCCAGCAGCGAACAGGGGCCCTACGAGCAGTACTTC. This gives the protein CASSEQGPYEQYF.

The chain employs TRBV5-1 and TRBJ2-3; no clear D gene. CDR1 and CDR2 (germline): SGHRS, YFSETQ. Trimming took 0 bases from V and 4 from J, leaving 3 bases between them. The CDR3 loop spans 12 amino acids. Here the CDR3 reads CASSLEADTQYF. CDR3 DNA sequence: TGCGCCAGCAGCTTGGAGGCAGATACGCAGTATTTT.

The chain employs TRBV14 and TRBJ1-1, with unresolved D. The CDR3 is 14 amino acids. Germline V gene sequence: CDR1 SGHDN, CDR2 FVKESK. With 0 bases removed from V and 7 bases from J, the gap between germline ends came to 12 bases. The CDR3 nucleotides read TGTGCCAGCAGCCAAGAGGGAAGTCACCTTGAAGCTTTCTTT. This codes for CASSQEGSHLEAFF.

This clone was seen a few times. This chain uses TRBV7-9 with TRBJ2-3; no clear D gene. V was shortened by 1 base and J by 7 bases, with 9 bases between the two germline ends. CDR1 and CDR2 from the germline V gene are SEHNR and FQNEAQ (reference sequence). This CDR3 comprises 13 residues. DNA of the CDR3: TGTGCCAGCAGCTTAGGCGGCACGAATACGCAGTATTTT. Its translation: CASSLGGTNTQYF. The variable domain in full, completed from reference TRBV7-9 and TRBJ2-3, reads DTGVSQNPRHKITKRGQNVTFRCDPISEHNRLYWYRQTLGQGPEFLTYFQNEAQLEKSRLLSDRFSAERPKGSFSTLEIQRTEQGDSAMYLCASSLGGTNTQYFGPGTRLTVL.

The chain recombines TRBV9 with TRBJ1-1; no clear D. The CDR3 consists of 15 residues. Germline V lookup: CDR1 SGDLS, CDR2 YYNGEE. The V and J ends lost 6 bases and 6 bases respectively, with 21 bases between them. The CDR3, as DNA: TGTGCCAGCACCGAATCCTCGACACCCCGCTCTGAAGCTTTCTTT. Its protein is CASTESSTPRSEAFF. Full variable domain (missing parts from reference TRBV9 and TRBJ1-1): DSGVTQTPKHLITATGQRVTLRCSPRSGDLSVYWYQQSLDQGLQFLIQYYNGEERAKGNILERFSAQQFPDLHSELNLSSLELGDSALYFCASTESSTPRSEAFFGQGTRLTVV.

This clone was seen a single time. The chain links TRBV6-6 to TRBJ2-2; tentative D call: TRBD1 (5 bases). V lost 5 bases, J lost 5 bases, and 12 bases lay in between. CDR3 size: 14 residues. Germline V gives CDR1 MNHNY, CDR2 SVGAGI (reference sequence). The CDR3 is CASSVGHQTGELFF. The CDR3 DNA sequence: TGTGCCAGCAGTGTAGGACATCAGACCGGGGAGCTGTTTTTT.

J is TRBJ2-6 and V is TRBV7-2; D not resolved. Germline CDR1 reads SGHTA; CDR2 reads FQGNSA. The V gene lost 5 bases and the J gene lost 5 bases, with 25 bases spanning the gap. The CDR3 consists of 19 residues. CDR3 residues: CASSARVRDDKSRANVLTF. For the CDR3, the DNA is TGTGCCAGCAGCGCGAGAGTCAGAGACGACAAAAGTCGGGCCAACGTCCTGACTTTC.

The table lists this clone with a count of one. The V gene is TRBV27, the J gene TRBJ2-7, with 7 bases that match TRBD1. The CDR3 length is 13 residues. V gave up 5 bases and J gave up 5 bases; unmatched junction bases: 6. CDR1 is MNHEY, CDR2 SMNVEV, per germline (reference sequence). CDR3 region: CASSPSDRHEQYF. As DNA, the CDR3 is TGTGCCAGCAGTCCCTCGGACAGGCACGAGCAGTACTTC.

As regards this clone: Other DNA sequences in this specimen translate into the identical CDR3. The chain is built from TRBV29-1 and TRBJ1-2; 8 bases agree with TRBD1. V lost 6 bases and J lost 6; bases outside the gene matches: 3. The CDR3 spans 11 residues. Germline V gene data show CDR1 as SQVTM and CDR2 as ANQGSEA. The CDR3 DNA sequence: TGCAGCGTCGGACAGGGTGATGGCTACACCTTC. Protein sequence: CSVGQGDGYTF.

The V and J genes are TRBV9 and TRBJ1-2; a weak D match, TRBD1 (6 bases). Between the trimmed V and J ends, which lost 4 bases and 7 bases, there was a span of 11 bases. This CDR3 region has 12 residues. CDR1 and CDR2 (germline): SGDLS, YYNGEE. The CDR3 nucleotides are TGTGCCAGCAGCCTAACAGGGTTTGGCTACACCTTC. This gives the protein CASSLTGFGYTF.

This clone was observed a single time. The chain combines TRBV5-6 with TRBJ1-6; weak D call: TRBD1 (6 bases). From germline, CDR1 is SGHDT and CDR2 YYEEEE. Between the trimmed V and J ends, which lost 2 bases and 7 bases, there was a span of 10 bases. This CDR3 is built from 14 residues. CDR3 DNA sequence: TGTGCCAGCAGCTTCGGCCAGGGGAATTCACCCCTCCACTTT. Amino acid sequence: CASSFGQGNSPLHF.